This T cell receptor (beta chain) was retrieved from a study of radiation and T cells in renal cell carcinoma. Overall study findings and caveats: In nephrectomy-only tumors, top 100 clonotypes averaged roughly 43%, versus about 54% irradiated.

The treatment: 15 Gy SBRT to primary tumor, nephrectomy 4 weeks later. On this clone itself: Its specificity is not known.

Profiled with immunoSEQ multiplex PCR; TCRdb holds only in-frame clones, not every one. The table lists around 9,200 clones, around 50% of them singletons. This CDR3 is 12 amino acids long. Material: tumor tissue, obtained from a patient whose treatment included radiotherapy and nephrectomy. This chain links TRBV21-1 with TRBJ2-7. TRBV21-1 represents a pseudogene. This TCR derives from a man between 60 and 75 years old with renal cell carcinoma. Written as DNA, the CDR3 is TGTGCCAGCAGCAAAGCAGGCTCCCGGTTTAACTTC. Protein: CASSKAGSRFNF.